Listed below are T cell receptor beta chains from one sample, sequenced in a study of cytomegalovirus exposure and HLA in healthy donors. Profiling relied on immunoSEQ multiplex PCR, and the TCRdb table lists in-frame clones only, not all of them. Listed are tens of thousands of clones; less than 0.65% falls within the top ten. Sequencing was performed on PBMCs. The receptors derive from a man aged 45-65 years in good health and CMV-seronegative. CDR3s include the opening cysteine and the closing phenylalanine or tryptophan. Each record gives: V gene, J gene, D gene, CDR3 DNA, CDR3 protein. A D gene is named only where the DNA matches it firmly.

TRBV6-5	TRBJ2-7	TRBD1	TGTGCCAGCAGTTTCAGGACAGGGAAGTACTACGAGCAGTACTTC	CASSFRTGKYYEQYF
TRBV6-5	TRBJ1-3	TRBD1	TGTGCCAGCAGTTACTCCAGACAGGGAGGAAACACCATATATTTT	CASSYSRQGGNTIYF
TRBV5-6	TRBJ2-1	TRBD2	TGTGCCAGCAGTCAGACAACCTATAGCGGGGGGGACTACAATGAGCAGTTCTTC	CASSQTTYSGGDYNEQFF
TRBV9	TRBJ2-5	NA	TGTGCCAGCAGCGCTTACGGGGGTCAAGAGACCCAGTACTTC	CASSAYGGQETQYF
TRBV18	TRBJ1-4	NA	TGTGCCAGCTCACCTTTCGACAGCTCAACTAATGAAAAACTGTTTTTT	CASSPFDSSTNEKLFF
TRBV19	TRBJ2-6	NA	TGTGCCAGTAGTATAACTCCTACCCCCGGGGCCAACGTCCTGACTTTC	CASSITPTPGANVLTF
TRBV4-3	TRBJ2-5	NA	TGCGCCAGCAGCCAAGACGGGTCTCTGTGGGAGACCCAGTACTTC	CASSQDGSLWETQYF
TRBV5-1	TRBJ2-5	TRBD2	TGCGCCAGCAGCTTGGAAGCCGCAGGACTAGTAGTAGCAGAAGAGACCCAGTACTTC	CASSLEAAGLVVAEETQYF
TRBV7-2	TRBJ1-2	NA	TGTGCCAGCAGCCCCTTTCGACAGGAGGTCGGCTACACCTTC	CASSPFRQEVGYTF
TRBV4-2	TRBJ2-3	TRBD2	TGTGCCAGCAGCCCCTTAGCGGGGGCCCTGGATACGCAGTATTTT	CASSPLAGALDTQYF
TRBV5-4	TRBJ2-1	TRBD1	TGTGCCAGCAGCCCGACAGGGCTCTCCTACAATGAGCAGTTCTTC	CASSPTGLSYNEQFF
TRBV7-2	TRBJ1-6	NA	TGTGCCAGCAGCCTAAATTCGGGACACAATAATTCACCCCTCCACTTT	CASSLNSGHNNSPLHF
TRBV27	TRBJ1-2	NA	TGTGCCAGCAGCGGTTGGTTGAACTATGGCTACACCTTC	CASSGWLNYGYTF
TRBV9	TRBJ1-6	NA	TGTGCCAGCAGCCCAGGTTTAAGTTCACCCCTCCACTTT	CASSPGLSSPLHF
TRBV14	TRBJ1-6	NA	TGTGCCAGCAGCCAAGATATTGTGGGCGATTCACCCCTCCACTTT	CASSQDIVGDSPLHF
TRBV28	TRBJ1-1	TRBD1	TGTGCCAGCGCCCTCCTAAGACAGGGACCGAACACTGAAGCTTTCTTT	CASALLRQGPNTEAFF
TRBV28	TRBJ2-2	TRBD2	TGTGCCAGCAGTTCTTGGGAGCTAGCGGGGGGCCCCGGGGAGCTGTTTTTT	CASSSWELAGGPGELFF
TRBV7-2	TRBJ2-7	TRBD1	TGTGCCAGCAGCTCACAGACAGGGTACTACGAGCAGTACTTC	CASSSQTGYYEQYF
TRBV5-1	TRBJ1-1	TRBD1	TGCGCCAGCAGAAACAGGGGCGAGGGGGACACTGAAGCTTTCTTT	CASRNRGEGDTEAFF
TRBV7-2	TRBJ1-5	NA	TGTGCCAGCAGCTCACAGGGTAGCAATCAGCCCCAGCATTTT	CASSSQGSNQPQHF
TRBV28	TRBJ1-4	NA	TGTGCCAGCAGTGCCGGACAGCAGCAGGAAAAACTGTTTTTT	CASSAGQQQEKLFF
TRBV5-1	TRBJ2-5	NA	TGCGCCAGCAGCTTTGGAGCGTTCAACCAAGAGACCCAGTACTTC	CASSFGAFNQETQYF
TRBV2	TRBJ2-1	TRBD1	TGTGCCAGCAGCGCCGGGACAGACAATGAGCAGTTCTTC	CASSAGTDNEQFF
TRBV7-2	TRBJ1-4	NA	TGTGCCAGCAGCTTTTTACCCGGGAAGGGTGAAAAACTGTTTTTT	CASSFLPGKGEKLFF
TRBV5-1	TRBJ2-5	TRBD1	TGCGCCAGCAGCTTTTACAGGGGTTACGAGACCCAGTACTTC	CASSFYRGYETQYF
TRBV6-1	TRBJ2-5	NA	TGTGCCAGCAGGGTGGGATACAGGGAGTTGGAGACCCAGTACTTC	CASRVGYRELETQYF
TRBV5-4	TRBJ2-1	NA	TGTGCCAGCAGCTTGGACGCGGGCAATGAGCAGTTCTTC	CASSLDAGNEQFF
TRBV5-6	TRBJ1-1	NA	TGTGCCAGCAGTCCCACCGTTTCCAACATGAACACTGAAGCTTTCTTT	CASSPTVSNMNTEAFF
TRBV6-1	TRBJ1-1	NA	TGTGCCAGCACCCGGGGTCCGCCCCTGAACACTGAAGCTTTCTTT	CASTRGPPLNTEAFF